This TCR beta chain derives from a study of blood T cell repertoires in COVID-19. Cohort assignment relied on participant-reported clinical history. Authors' data handling: Reference gene primer amplification yielded estimated nucleated cell counts. Repertoires were generated with immunoSEQ multiplex PCR, while TCRdb's copy carries only in-frame clones and drops some. From that table come the V and J calls and clone size; the DNA was used to work out D and trimming. The table lists 250,000 to 400,000 clones, around 85% of them singletons. The sequence derives from a woman in her thirties who had been exposed to COVID-19. Sequenced sample: PBMCs or T cells enriched from blood (not recorded which).

CDR3 protein: CASSDSDREGAEGYTF. CDR3 nucleotides: TGTGCCAGCAGCGACTCGGACAGGGAGGGAGCCGAAGGCTACACCTTC. The chain recombines TRBV9 with TRBJ1-2; 8 bases are shared with TRBD1. The germline V gene encodes CDR1 SGDLS and CDR2 YYNGEE. Trimming removed 3 bases from V and 8 bases from J; junction bases left unmatched: 15. The CDR3 is made up of 16 amino acids. Combining the CDR3 with reference TRBV9 and TRBJ1-2 gives the whole variable domain DSGVTQTPKHLITATGQRVTLRCSPRSGDLSVYWYQQSLDQGLQFLIQYYNGEERAKGNILERFSAQQFPDLHSELNLSSLELGDSALYFCASSDSDREGAEGYTFGSGTRLTVV.